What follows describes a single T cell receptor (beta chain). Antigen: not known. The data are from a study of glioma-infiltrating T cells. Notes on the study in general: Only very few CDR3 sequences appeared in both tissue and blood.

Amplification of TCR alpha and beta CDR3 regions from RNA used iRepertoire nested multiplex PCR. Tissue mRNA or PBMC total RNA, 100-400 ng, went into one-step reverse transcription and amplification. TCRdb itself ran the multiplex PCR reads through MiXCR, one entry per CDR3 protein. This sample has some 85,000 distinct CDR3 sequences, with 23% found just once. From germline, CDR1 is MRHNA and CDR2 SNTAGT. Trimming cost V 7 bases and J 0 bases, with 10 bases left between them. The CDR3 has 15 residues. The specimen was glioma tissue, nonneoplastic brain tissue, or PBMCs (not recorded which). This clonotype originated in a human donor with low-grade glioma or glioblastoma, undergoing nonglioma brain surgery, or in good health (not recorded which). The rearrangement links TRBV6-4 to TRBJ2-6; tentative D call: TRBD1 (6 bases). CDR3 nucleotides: TGTGCCAGCACCGCAGGGGACTCTGGGGCCAACGTCCTGACTTTC. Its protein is CASTAGDSGANVLTF.